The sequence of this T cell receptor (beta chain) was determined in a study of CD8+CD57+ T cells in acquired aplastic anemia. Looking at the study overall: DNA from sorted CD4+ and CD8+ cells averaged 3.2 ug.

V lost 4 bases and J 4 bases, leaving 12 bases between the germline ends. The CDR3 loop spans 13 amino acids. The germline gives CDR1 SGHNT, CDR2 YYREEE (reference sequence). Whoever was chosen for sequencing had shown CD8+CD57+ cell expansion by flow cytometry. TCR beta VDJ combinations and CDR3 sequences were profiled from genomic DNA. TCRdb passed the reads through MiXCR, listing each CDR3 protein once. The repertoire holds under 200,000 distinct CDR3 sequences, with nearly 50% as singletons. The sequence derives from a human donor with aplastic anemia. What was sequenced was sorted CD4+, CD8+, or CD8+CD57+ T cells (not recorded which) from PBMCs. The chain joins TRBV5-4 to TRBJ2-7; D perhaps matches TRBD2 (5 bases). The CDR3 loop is CASSTTGGYEQYF. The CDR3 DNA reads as TGTGCCAGCAGCACAACCGGCGGGTACGAGCAGTACTTC.